This TCR beta chain was captured in a study of CD8+ T cells in alopecia areata (dated by TCRdb to the late 2010s). Regarding the complete study: The treated patients took part in an open-label pilot trial in which moderate-to-severe alopecia areata was treated with oral tofacitinib at 5 to 10 mg twice daily. Patients received tofacitinib for 6 to 18 months and were then followed off drug for 6 months to check for delayed response and recurrence. In treated patients, disease severity was measured using the SALT score, which gives the percentage of scalp surface area affected. To study T cell clonal expansion in alopecia areata, the researchers applied high-throughput TCRbeta sequencing to both the C3H/HeJ mouse model and human patients. Human TCRbeta sequencing covered scalp tissue and sorted CD4+ and CD8+ peripheral blood T cells from patchy and totalis/universalis alopecia areata patients and healthy controls. Tofacitinib-treated patients had biopsies at baseline and at 4 and 24 weeks of treatment, with a later scalp biopsy in several patients. Clonality in the scalp was compared among normal scalp (n=4), patchy alopecia areata scalp (n=8), and alopecia totalis/universalis scalp (n=8). RNA was extracted with the PAXgene miRNA kit for fixed scalp, the miRNeasy kit for PBMCs, and the RNeasy kit for mouse skin. TCRbeta CDR3 regions were amplified by immunoSEQ multiplex PCR using 35 Vbeta forward and 13 Jbeta reverse primers.

With regard to this clone: Its antigen remains unidentified. No qualities accompany the bases; no much larger clone lies one base away.

Broader findings and caveats from the paper: Higher clonality and more expanded CD8+ clones were observed in lesional scalp than in normal scalp, particularly in alopecia totalis/universalis, a finding suggestive of antigenic drive. Scalp TCR repertoire analysis is complicated because resident alphabeta T cells in normal human skin are also sequenced, whereas mouse skin is dominated by gammadelta T cells. Tofacitinib significantly lowered scalp clonality and the number of expanded CD8+ clones among the top 100 scalp clones. Many expanded lesional clones were found to persist in scalp and blood during tofacitinib treatment, and relapse after treatment cessation may be partly explained by this persistence. Shared TCR sequences between patients were less evident than in mice, which may be partly attributable to HLA diversity in the patient population. Because the treated cohort was small and had just a single nonresponder, larger studies are needed to establish links between baseline CD8+ expansion and response.

In light of the paper, this sample's treatment or condition label describes: oral pan-JAK inhibitor, 5-10 mg twice daily. Lesional scalp punch biopsies and peripheral blood were collected from alopecia areata patients. PBMCs were isolated by density centrifugation and stained for CD3, CD4 and CD8, and CD4+ and CD8+ T cells were sorted on a FACSAria. The library was produced with the immunoSEQ multiplex PCR assay. For TCR sequencing, RNA was extracted from every sample and reverse transcribed into cDNA to serve as template. SuperScript III was used for first-strand cDNA synthesis, primed with a 2:1 mix of oligo-dT and random hexamers. A synthetic immune receptor repertoire was used to assess amplification bias, and residual bias was removed computationally. The paper's processing steps were these. Raw reads were preprocessed for error removal, and CDR3 was defined according to IMGT conventions as running from the conserved cysteine to phenylalanine. Clonality was computed by normalizing Shannon entropy by log2 of the number of productive unique TCRs and subtracting the result from 1. Scalp TCRbeta sequences were cross-referenced with sorted blood CD4 and CD8 repertoires so that the CD4 or CD8 identity of scalp clones could be inferred. TCRdb carries this immuneACCESS record with in-frame sequences only. Its versions omit some clonotypes, under half of them owing to an unresolved V gene in the studies checked, with the rest unexplained. V and J calls and clone size come straight from that table; D and trimming were deduced from the DNA. The sample table lists hundreds of thousands of clones, around two fifths of them with a count of one. The ten biggest clones cover around 0.48% of the sample.

Including the terminal cysteine and phenylalanine, the CDR3 comprises 15 residues. Of the read, only the CDR3 DNA is kept; its 45 bases are in frame from base 1. V lost 0 bases and J lost 0 bases; the stretch between them is 8 bases long. The germline V gene supplies CDR1 MGHRA and CDR2 YSYEKL. Recombination joined TRBV4-1 with TRBJ1-2; the D gene remains uncertain. This TCR derives from a human donor with alopecia areata. This sample comprised CD4+ T cells sorted from blood, obtained at approximately week 30, from a patient treated with tofacitinib. The DNA is TGCGCCAGCAGCCAAGACGAGGATACTAACTATGGCTACACCTTC. Translated, this is CASSQDEDTNYGYTF.